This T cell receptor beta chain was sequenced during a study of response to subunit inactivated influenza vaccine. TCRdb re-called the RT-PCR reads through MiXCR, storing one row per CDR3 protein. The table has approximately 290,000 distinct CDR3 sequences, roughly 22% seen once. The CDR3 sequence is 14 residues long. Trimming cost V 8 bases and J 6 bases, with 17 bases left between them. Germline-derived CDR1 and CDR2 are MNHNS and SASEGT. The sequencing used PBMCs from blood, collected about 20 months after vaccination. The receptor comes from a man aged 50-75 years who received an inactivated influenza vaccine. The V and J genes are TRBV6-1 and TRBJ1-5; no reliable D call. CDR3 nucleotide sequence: TGTGCCAGCTCACGAGGGCGGGAAGGTCAGCCCCAGCATTTT. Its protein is CASSRGREGQPQHF.